This T cell receptor (beta chain) was documented in a study of cytomegalovirus exposure and HLA in healthy donors. PCR amplification relied on 60 Vbeta primers (plus 13 Jbeta primers). Repertoires were generated with immunoSEQ multiplex PCR, while TCRdb's copy carries only in-frame clones and drops some. This sample has about 180,000 clones; about 80% occur once, and the top ten carry 1%. Germline V gives CDR1 SGHDT, CDR2 YYEEEE. The CDR3 length is 14 residues. The ends were cut back, 4 bases at V and 5 bases at J, with 14 bases in the middle. The receptor's source is a woman between 45 and 60 years old in good health and CMV-seropositive. The gene calls are TRBV5-6 and TRBJ2-3; the D gene is possibly TRBD2 (7 bases). Sequences were obtained from PBMCs. CDR3 nucleotides: TGTGCCAGCAGCCTACGGGGGGCAAGAGATACGCAGTATTTT. Amino acid sequence: CASSLRGARDTQYF.